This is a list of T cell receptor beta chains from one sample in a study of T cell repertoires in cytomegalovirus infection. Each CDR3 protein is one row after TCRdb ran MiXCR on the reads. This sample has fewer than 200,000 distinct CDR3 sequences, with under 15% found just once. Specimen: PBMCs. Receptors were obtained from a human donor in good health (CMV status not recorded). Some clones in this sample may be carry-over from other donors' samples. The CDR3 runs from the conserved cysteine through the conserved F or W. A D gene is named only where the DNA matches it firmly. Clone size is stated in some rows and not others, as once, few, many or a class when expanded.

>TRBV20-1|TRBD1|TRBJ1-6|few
TGCAGTGCTAGGGAAGGGACAGGGGCGGCACCCCTCCACTTT
CSAREGTGAAPLHF
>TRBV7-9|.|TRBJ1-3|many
TGTGCCAGCAGCCGTCAACAGGAAAGCTCTGGAAACACCATATATTTT
CASSRQQESSGNTIYF
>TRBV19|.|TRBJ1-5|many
TGTGCCAGTAGTATTTCCAGGGGCGCCTATAGCAATCAGCCCCAGCATTTT
CASSISRGAYSNQPQHF
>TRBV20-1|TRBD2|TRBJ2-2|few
TGCAGTGCTAGGGATAGCGGGAGAGGCACCGGGGAGCTGTTTTTT
CSARDSGRGTGELFF
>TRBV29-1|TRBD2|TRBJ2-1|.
TGCAGCGTTGAGTCGGGGGGCTACAATGAGCAGTTCTTC
CSVESGGYNEQFF
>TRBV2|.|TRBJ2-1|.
TGTGCCAGCAGTGAAGGGGCGGCCAGGGAGCAGTTCTTC
CASSEGAAREQFF
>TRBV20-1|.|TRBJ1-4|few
TGCAGTGCTAGAGATAAGGGTACGGGTGAAAAACTGTTTTTT
CSARDKGTGEKLFF
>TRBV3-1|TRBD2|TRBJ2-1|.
TGTGCCAGCAGATCCGGGACTAGCGGGACCCTTCTTTCCTACAATGAGCAGTTCTTC
CASRSGTSGTLLSYNEQFF
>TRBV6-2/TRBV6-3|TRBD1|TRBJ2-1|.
TGTGCCAGCAGTTTCCCAGGGGGCAATGAGCAGTTCTTC
CASSFPGGNEQFF
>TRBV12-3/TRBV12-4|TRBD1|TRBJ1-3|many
TGTGCCAGCAGCCCACGGGACAGGTCGGGGAACACCATATATTTT
CASSPRDRSGNTIYF
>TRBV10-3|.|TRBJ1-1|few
TGTGCCATCACCCGGGGCAGCGAGAACACTGAAGCTTTCTTT
CAITRGSENTEAFF
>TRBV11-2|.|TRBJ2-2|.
TGTGCCAGCAGCTTTGAGGGACACCGGAACACCGGGGAGCTGTTTTTT
CASSFEGHRNTGELFF
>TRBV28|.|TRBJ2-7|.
TGTGCCAGCAGTTTATCCGGGGGCCTCGACGAGCAGTACTTC
CASSLSGGLDEQYF
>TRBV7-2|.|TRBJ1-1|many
TGTGCCAGCAGCATCAGAGGGGTACGGGCTGAAGCTTTCTTT
CASSIRGVRAEAFF
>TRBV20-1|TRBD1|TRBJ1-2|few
TGCAGTGCTAGATCGCAACAGGGGGGCTACTATGGCTACACCTTC
CSARSQQGGYYGYTF
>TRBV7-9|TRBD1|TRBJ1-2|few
TGTGCCAGCAGCTACGGGACAGGGAACTATGGCTACACCTTC
CASSYGTGNYGYTF
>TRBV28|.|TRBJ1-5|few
TGTGCCAGCAGCCCCACGAGACAGTATAGCAATCAGCCCCAGCATTTT
CASSPTRQYSNQPQHF
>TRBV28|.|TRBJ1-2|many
TGTGCCAGCAGTTTACTGACAGACTATGGCTACACCTTC
CASSLLTDYGYTF
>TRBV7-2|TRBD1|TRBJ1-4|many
TGTGCCAGCAGTCGGACAGGGGAGGAAAAACTGTTTTTT
CASSRTGEEKLFF
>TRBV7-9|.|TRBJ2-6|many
TGTGCCAGCAGCCCGGGACTGGCCGGGGCCAACGTCCTGACTTTC
CASSPGLAGANVLTF
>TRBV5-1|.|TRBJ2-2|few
TGCGCCAGCAGCTTGGACTTGACTACCGGGGAGCTGTTTTTT
CASSLDLTTGELFF
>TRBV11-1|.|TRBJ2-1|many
TGTGCCAGCAGCACAAAAGGCAATGAGCAGTTCTTC
CASSTKGNEQFF
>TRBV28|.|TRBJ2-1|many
TGTGCCAGCGCCCTCCCGCAGCGACCCTACAATGAGCAGTTCTTC
CASALPQRPYNEQFF